This TCR beta chain was sequenced for a study of siplizumab effects on memory and regulatory T cells. Some clones are missing from TCRdb's copy, which holds only in-frame ones; the method was immunoSEQ multiplex PCR. The sample lists 100,000 to 120,000 clones, about 92% occurring once. The CDR3 is 15 residues long. Germline CDR1 is SGHTA and CDR2 is FQGTGA. Losses at the gene ends were 1 base for V and 7 bases for J; bases not matched to a gene: 5. General study findings and limits: A small minority of alloreactive clones were mapped to unstimulated subsets. A naive or memory phenotype could not be assigned to roughly 75-96% of the proliferating CD4+ or CD8+ clones.

As to this clone: Its antigen is still unknown.

The sequence came from a human donor in good health. The rearrangement links TRBV7-3 to TRBJ2-2; TRBD1 agrees at 8 bases. Sequencing used CD4+ T cells sorted from blood. The CDR3 sequence: CASSLRQGAGGELFF. In DNA form, the CDR3 reads TGTGCCAGCAGCTTAAGGCAGGGGGCCGGCGGGGAGCTGTTTTTT.